This TCR beta chain is from a study of blood T cells in healthy people across ages. The CDR3 extends over 12 amino acids. V lost 8 bases and J lost 12, with 19 bases in between. Germline V lookup: CDR1 MNHEY, CDR2 SMNVEV (reference sequence). Study conclusions and caveats: It was the long-lived donors that had more naive CD4+ cells and higher diversity than aged donors.

Investigators took 8.5 to 10 milliliters of peripheral blood from every donor. Researchers isolated at least 7 million PBMCs per sample. This clonotype was found a few times. Its antigen is currently unknown. Together with a sample-barcoded 5' primer, a J-beta primer mix was included in a second PCR lasting about 7 to 11 cycles. TCRdb reprocessed the 5' RACE reads via MiXCR and lists one record per CDR3 protein. The data contain 760,000 or so distinct CDR3 sequences, 25% of them singletons. These sequences were also reported in another study, on T cells of mothers and their children. In that study: Persistent microchimeric T cell clones were not found at ~100 per million sensitivity.

This chain uses TRBV27 with TRBJ2-5, with D uncertain. Specimen: blood. This receptor was identified in a boy younger than 18 in good health. DNA for the CDR3: TGTGCCAGCTCCTTTCCCGCTGGTCCGGAGTACTTC. Amino acids: CASSFPAGPEYF.